A selection of T cell receptor beta chains follows, all from one sample in a study of shared clonotypes between healthy human individuals. The method was immunoSEQ multiplex PCR; TCRdb's version includes in-frame clones alone and lacks a portion of them. Among approximately 1.4 million clones listed, around 98% were seen once. Input material: naive CD4+ T cells sorted from blood. The receptors shown here come from a man younger than 40 in good health. Both conserved end residues are part of each CDR3. Each record gives: J gene, clone size, D gene, V gene, CDR3 protein, CDR3 DNA. A D gene is named only where the DNA matches it firmly. Only part of the rows carry a size: once, few, many, or a class if the clone is expanded.

>TRBJ2-7|NA|TRBD2|TRBV5-4
CASSQPASGISPYEQYF
TGTGCCAGCAGCCAACCGGCGAGCGGGATAAGCCCCTACGAGCAGTACTTC
>TRBJ2-7|NA|TRBD1|TRBV11-2
CASSWGTDYEQYF
TGTGCCAGCAGCTGGGGGACAGACTACGAGCAGTACTTC
>TRBJ2-7|NA|TRBD2|TRBV7-6
CASSPGGTSGATYEQYF
TGTGCCAGCAGCCCCGGAGGGACTAGCGGCGCTACCTACGAGCAGTACTTC
>TRBJ1-2|once|TRBD1|TRBV5-1
CASSADRSYGYTF
TGCGCCAGCAGCGCGGACAGGAGCTATGGCTACACCTTC
>TRBJ2-7|NA|NA|TRBV10-3
CAISPPTSYSEQYF
TGTGCCATCAGTCCCCCAACTAGTTATTCCGAGCAGTACTTC
>TRBJ2-7|NA|NA|TRBV5-1
CASSLVSSTYEQYF
TGCGCCAGCAGCTTGGTGTCATCGACCTACGAGCAGTACTTC
>TRBJ2-7|NA|TRBD2|TRBV27
CASSSGGRAYEQYF
TGTGCCAGCAGTTCTGGCGGGAGGGCCTACGAGCAGTACTTC
>TRBJ2-3|NA|TRBD2|TRBV5-6
CASSLARGLASDTQYF
TGTGCCAGCAGCTTGGCCCGGGGACTAGCATCAGATACGCAGTATTTT
>TRBJ2-7|NA|TRBD2|TRBV11-2
CASSSGLAREQYF
TGTGCCAGCAGCTCAGGACTAGCGAGGGAGCAGTACTTC
>TRBJ2-5|NA|TRBD1|TRBV4-3
CASSQRDRGQETQYF
TGCGCCAGCAGCCAAAGGGACAGGGGCCAAGAGACCCAGTACTTC
>TRBJ2-5|NA|NA|TRBV15
CATSGTPQETQYF
TGTGCCACCAGCGGGACACCACAAGAGACCCAGTACTTC
>TRBJ2-1|NA|NA|TRBV7-9
CASSWRGWFF
TGTGCCAGCAGCTGGAGGGGGTGGTTCTTC
>TRBJ1-5|NA|NA|TRBV7-2
CASSLFGSNQPQHF
TGTGCCAGCAGCTTATTCGGTAGCAATCAGCCCCAGCATTTT
>TRBJ1-1|NA|NA|TRBV7-9
CASSLAFGSNTEAFF
TGTGCCAGCAGCTTAGCGTTCGGCTCCAACACTGAAGCTTTCTTT
>TRBJ2-3|once|TRBD1|TRBV19
CASSSHRGAAIGTQYF
TGTGCCAGTAGTTCCCACAGGGGAGCAGCCATAGGTACGCAGTATTTT
>TRBJ2-2|NA|NA|TRBV5-4
CASGSLVLAPATGELFF
TGTGCCAGCGGCAGCTTAGTCTTAGCCCCCGCCACCGGGGAGCTGTTTTTT
>TRBJ2-3|NA|NA|TRBV6-6
CASSYFLPTDTQYF
TGTGCCAGCAGTTACTTTTTGCCCACAGATACGCAGTATTTT
>TRBJ2-5|NA|NA|TRBV5-1
CASSSPGSWETQYF
TGCGCCAGCAGCTCCCCTGGCAGTTGGGAGACCCAGTACTTC
>TRBJ2-1|NA|NA|TRBV27
CASSLTGAYNEQFF
TGTGCCAGCAGTTTAACGGGAGCCTACAATGAGCAGTTCTTC
>TRBJ2-7|NA|TRBD1|TRBV18
CASSPRTGGYEQYF
TGTGCCAGCTCACCGAGAACAGGGGGTTACGAGCAGTACTTC
>TRBJ1-2|NA|TRBD1|TRBV5-4
CASSLGGQSYGYTF
TGTGCCAGCAGCTTGGGGGGACAGAGCTATGGCTACACCTTC
>TRBJ2-1|once|NA|TRBV5-4
CASSLTSRNEQFF
TGTGCCAGCAGCTTGACTAGTCGGAATGAGCAGTTCTTC
>TRBJ1-2|NA|TRBD1|TRBV13
CASSLHRGRYGYTF
TGTGCCAGCAGCTTACACAGGGGACGCTATGGCTACACCTTC
>TRBJ2-5|NA|NA|TRBV29-1
CSVLRDIGETQYF
TGCAGCGTTTTAAGGGACATCGGAGAGACCCAGTACTTC
>TRBJ2-1|NA|NA|TRBV11-2
CASSLAAGGNEQFF
TGTGCCAGCAGCTTAGCAGCTGGGGGCAATGAGCAGTTCTTC
>TRBJ2-3|NA|TRBD2|TRBV11-2
CASRASAGVDTQYF
TGTGCCAGCAGGGCCTCGGCGGGAGTGGATACGCAGTATTTT
>TRBJ2-3|once|NA|TRBV7-2
CASSLRSVTDTQYF
TGTGCCAGCAGCTTAAGATCTGTCACAGATACGCAGTATTTT
>TRBJ1-5|NA|NA|TRBV28
CASRLPLRQVGQPQHF
TGTGCCAGCAGATTGCCCCTCAGACAGGTAGGGCAGCCCCAGCATTTT
>TRBJ1-5|NA|NA|TRBV5-1
CASSLWGGSDQPQHF
TGCGCCAGCAGCTTGTGGGGAGGTTCGGATCAGCCCCAGCATTTT
>TRBJ1-5|NA|NA|TRBV27
CASSFYNQPQHF
TGTGCCAGCAGTTTCTATAATCAGCCCCAGCATTTT